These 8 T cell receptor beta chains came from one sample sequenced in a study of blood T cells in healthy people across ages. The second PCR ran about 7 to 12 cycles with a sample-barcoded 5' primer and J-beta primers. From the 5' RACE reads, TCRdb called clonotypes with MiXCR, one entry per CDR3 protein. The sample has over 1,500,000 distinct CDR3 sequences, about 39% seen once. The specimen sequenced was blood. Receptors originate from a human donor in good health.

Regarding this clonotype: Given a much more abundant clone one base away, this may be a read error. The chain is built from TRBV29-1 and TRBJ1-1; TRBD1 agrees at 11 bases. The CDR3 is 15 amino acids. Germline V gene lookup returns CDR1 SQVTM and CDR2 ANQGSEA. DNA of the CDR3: TGCAGCGCCGTCGGGACAGGGGGGCTGAACACTGGAGCTTTCTTT. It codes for CSAVGTGGLNTGAFF. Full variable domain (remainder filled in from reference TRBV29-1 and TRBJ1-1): SAVISQKPSRDICQRGTSLTIQCQVDSQVTMMFWYRQQPGQSLTLIATANQGSEATYESGFVIDKFPISRPNLTFSTLTVSNMSPEDSSIYLCSAVGTGGLNTGAFFGQGTRLTVV.

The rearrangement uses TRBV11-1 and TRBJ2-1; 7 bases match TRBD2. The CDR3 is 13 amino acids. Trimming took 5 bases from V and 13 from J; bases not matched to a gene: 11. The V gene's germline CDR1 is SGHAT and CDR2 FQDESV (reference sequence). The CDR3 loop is CASSRGVAGGQFF. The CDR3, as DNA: TGTGCCAGCAGCCGGGGGGTAGCCGGGGGTCAGTTCTTC. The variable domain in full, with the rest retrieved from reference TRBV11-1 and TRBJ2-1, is EAEVAQSPRYKITEKSQAVAFWCDPISGHATLYWYRQILGQGPELLVQFQDESVVDDSQLPKDRFSAERLKGVDSTLKIQPAELGDSAMYLCASSRGVAGGQFFGPGTRLTVL.

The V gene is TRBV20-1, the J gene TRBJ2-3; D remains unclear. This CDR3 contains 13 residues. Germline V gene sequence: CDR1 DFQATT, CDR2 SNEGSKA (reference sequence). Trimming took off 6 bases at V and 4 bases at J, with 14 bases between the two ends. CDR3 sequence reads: CSADGEGPDTQYF. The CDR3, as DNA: TGCAGTGCGGACGGTGAAGGACCAGATACGCAGTATTTT.

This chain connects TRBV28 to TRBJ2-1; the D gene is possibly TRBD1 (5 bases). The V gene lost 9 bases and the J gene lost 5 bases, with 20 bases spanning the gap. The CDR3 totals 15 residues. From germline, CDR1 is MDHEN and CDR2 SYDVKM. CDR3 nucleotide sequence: TGTGCCAGTAGGGGCCTGAGTCACGAGAACAATGAGCAGTTCTTC. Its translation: CASRGLSHENNEQFF.

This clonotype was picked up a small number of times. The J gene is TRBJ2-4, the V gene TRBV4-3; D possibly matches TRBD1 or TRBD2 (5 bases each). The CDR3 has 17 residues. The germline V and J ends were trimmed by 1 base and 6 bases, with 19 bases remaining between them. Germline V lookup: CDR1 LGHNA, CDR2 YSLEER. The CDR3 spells CASSQAAGSGHPNIQYF. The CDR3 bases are TGCGCCAGCAGCCAAGCGGCGGGTTCAGGGCACCCAAACATTCAGTACTTC.

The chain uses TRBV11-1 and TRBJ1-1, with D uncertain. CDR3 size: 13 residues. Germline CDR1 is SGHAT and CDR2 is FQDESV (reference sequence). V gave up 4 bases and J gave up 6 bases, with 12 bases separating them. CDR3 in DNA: TGTGCCAGCAGCTCCATCCCCGACTCTGAAGCTTTCTTT. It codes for CASSSIPDSEAFF.

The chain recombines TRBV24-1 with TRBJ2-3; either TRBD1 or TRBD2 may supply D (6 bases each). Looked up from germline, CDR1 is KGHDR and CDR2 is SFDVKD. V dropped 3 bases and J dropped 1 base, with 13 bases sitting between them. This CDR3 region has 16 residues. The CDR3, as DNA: TGTGCCACCAGTGATCCTGAGGGGGGTGGCACAGATACGCAGTATTTT. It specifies CATSDPEGGGTDTQYF.

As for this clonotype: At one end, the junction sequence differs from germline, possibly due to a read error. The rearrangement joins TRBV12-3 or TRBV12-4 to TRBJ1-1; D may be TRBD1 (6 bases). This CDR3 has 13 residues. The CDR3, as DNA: TGTGCCAGCAAGGAGACAGGCAACACTGTAGCTTTCTTT. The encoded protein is CASKETGNTVAFF.